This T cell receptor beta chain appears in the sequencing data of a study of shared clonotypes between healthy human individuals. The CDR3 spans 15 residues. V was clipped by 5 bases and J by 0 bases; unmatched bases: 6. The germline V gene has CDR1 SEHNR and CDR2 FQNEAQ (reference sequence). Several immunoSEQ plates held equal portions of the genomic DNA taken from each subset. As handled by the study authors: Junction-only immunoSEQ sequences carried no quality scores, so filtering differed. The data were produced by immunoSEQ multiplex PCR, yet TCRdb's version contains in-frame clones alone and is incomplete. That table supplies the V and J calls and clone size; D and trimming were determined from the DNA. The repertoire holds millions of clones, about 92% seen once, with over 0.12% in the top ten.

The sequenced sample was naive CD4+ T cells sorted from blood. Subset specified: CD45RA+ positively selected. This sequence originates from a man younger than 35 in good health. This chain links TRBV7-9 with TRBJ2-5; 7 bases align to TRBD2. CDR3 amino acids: CASSPGTTHQETQYF. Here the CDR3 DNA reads TGTGCCAGCAGCCCCGGGACTACTCACCAAGAGACCCAGTACTTC. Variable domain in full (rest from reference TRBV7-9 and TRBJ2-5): DTGVSQNPRHKITKRGQNVTFRCDPISEHNRLYWYRQTLGQGPEFLTYFQNEAQLEKSRLLSDRFSAERPKGSFSTLEIQRTEQGDSAMYLCASSPGTTHQETQYFGPGTRLLVL.